Following are 7 T cell receptor beta chains from one sample sequenced in a study of OX40 agonist ivuxolimab in advanced cancers. The data were produced by immunoSEQ multiplex PCR, yet TCRdb's version contains in-frame clones alone and is incomplete. The sample lists tens of thousands of clones, 70% to 90% occurring once. Sequenced here: CD4+ or CD8+ T cells sorted from blood, sampled in a trial of the OX40 agonist ivuxolimab. Receptors were obtained from an adult with an advanced solid tumor such as melanoma, head and neck, liver or kidney cancer.

The chain has TRBV5-6 and TRBJ2-7; D is unresolved. Between the trimmed V and J ends, which lost 1 base and 1 base, there was a span of 12 bases. The CDR3 runs 15 residues. The germline V gene encodes CDR1 SGHDT and CDR2 YYEEEE. The CDR3 loop is CASSLSGAWSYEQYF. The CDR3 bases are TGTGCCAGCAGCTTGTCGGGCGCGTGGTCCTACGAGCAGTACTTC.

This sequence joins TRBV28 and TRBJ1-4, with D possibly matching TRBD1 (6 bases). The CDR3 spans 15 residues. Germline CDR1 and CDR2: MDHEN and SYDVKM. Trimming stripped 6 bases from V and 6 bases from J, with 17 bases between. In DNA, the CDR3 is TGTGCCAGCAGGGACACAGGGCTGGGGTATGAAAAACTGTTTTTT. This codes for CASRDTGLGYEKLFF.

V gene TRBV27 combines with J gene TRBJ2-2; D is unclear. Germline CDR1 reads MNHEY; CDR2 reads SMNVEV (reference sequence). Trimming took off 1 base at V and 7 bases at J, with 1 base between the two ends. The CDR3 totals 11 residues. The CDR3 sequence is CASSLYGELFF. CDR3 DNA: TGTGCCAGCAGTTTATACGGGGAGCTGTTTTTT.

The chain couples TRBV4-1 to TRBJ2-3; 8 bases are shared with TRBD1. Per germline, CDR1 MGHRA and CDR2 YSYEKL. Unmatched junction bases numbered 17, after V lost 0 bases and J lost 6 bases. The CDR3 is made up of 19 amino acids. CDR3 sequence reads: CASSQDLFLGQGRADTQYF. CDR3 DNA sequence: TGCGCCAGCAGCCAAGACCTTTTCCTAGGACAGGGTCGTGCGGATACGCAGTATTTT.

The genes are TRBV2 and TRBJ2-5, with D tentatively TRBD1 or TRBD2 (6 bases each). In germline, CDR1 is SNHLY, CDR2 FYNNEI. The CDR3 sequence is 15 residues long. V gave up 4 bases and J gave up 2 bases, with 14 bases separating them. The CDR3 DNA sequence: TGTGCCAGCAGTGGGGGGGCAATAGCTCAAGAGACCCAGTACTTC. Its protein product is CASSGGAIAQETQYF.

V and J are TRBV7-3 and TRBJ2-3; 12 bases are a match to TRBD2. CDR1 is SGHTA and CDR2 is FQGTGA in the germline V gene. CDR3 length: 14 amino acids. J was trimmed by 4 bases and V by 5 bases; bases with no gene match: 1. The CDR3 is CASSLAGGADTQYF. The CDR3 DNA reads TGTGCCAGCAGCCTAGCGGGAGGGGCAGATACGCAGTATTTT.

J is TRBJ2-3 and V is TRBV6-4; 8 bases are shared with TRBD2. Germline values: CDR1 MRHNA, CDR2 SNTAGT. The CDR3 spans 17 residues. J gave up 2 bases and V 6 bases, and 13 bases lay outside the gene matches. The CDR3 nucleotides are TGTGCCAGCAGAATTCCTAAGCGGGAGAGTTTCACAGATACGCAGTATTTT. Translation: CASRIPKRESFTDTQYF.